These 11 T cell receptor beta chains were sequenced from one sample in a study of T cell responses to AZD1222 COVID-19 vaccine. TCRdb keeps only in-frame clones here, not all; method: immunoSEQ multiplex PCR. Among roughly 110,000 clones listed, roughly 87% were seen once. Here the sequenced sample was peripheral blood, taken on day 0 of AZD1222 vaccination. These receptors came from an adult in good health.

The J gene is TRBJ2-1, the V gene TRBV29-1; D ambiguous. CDR3 length: 12 amino acids. Trimming cost V 1 base and J 6 bases, with 7 bases left between them. Germline CDR1 is SQVTM and CDR2 is ANQGSEA. CDR3 region: CSVEGQPNEQFF. CDR3 DNA sequence: TGCAGCGTTGAAGGGCAGCCCAATGAGCAGTTCTTC.

The chain links TRBV5-1 to TRBJ2-3; 11 bases line up with TRBD2. The germline gives CDR1 SGHRS, CDR2 YFSETQ. V dropped 2 bases and J dropped 0; count of bases not matched to a gene: 5. The CDR3 is 17 amino acids. DNA for the CDR3: TGCGCCAGCAGCTTTATGGGACTAGCGGTTAGCACAGATACGCAGTATTTT. The encoded protein is CASSFMGLAVSTDTQYF. Full variable domain (remainder filled in from reference TRBV5-1 and TRBJ2-3): KAGVTQTPRYLIKTRGQQVTLSCSPISGHRSVSWYQQTPGQGLQFLFEYFSETQRNKGNFPGRFSGRQFSNSRSEMNVSTLELGDSALYLCASSFMGLAVSTDTQYFGPGTRLTVL.

The chain recombines TRBV6-5 with TRBJ2-7; TRBD1 agrees at 7 bases. The CDR3 contains 12 residues. Germline trimming cut 6 bases from V and 3 bases from J; bases unmatched to any gene: 2. CDR1 and CDR2 (germline): MNHEY, SVGAGI. CDR3 residues: CASRTGDYEQYF. The CDR3 nucleotides are TGTGCCAGCAGAACAGGGGACTACGAGCAGTACTTC.

This rearrangement joins TRBV18 to TRBJ2-5; perhaps TRBD2 as D (5 bases). With 6 bases removed from V and 5 bases from J, the gap between germline ends came to 13 bases. From germline, CDR1 is KGHSH and CDR2 LQKENI. The CDR3 loop spans 13 amino acids. In nucleotides, the CDR3 is TGTGCCAGCTCCGAAACTAGTCGGGAGACCCAGTACTTC. It translates to CASSETSRETQYF. The full variable domain, rest sourced from reference TRBV18 and TRBJ2-5, is NAGVMQNPRHLVRRRGQEARLRCSPMKGHSHVYWYRQLPEEGLKFMVYLQKENIIDESGMPKERFSAEFPKEGPSILRIQQVVRGDSAAYFCASSETSRETQYFGPGTRLLVL.

The rearrangement links TRBV9 to TRBJ2-2; D not certain. Germline-derived CDR1 and CDR2 are SGDLS and YYNGEE. This CDR3 region has 13 residues. The V end was cut by 2 bases, the J end by 5 bases, with 7 bases between. CDR3 coding DNA: TGTGCCAGCAGCGTCCATCTTACCGGGGAGCTGTTTTTT. Translated: CASSVHLTGELFF.

This clone appeared a few times. Written as DNA, the CDR3 is TGTGCCAGCAGTTTCCGGACTAGCGGGACGTTACTCGAGCAGTACTTC. Translating it yields CASSFRTSGTLLEQYF. The V gene is TRBV6-5, the J gene TRBJ2-7; 12 positions agree with TRBD2. The CDR3 runs 16 residues. Germline CDR1 reads MNHEY; CDR2 reads SVGAGI. J gave up 6 bases and V 4 bases, and 10 bases lay outside the gene matches.

This sequence joins TRBV28 and TRBJ2-7, with 8 bases that match TRBD2. The germline gives CDR1 MDHEN, CDR2 SYDVKM. V lost 7 bases and J lost 6; bases outside the gene matches: 11. This CDR3 has 14 amino acids. CDR3 bases: TGTGCCAGCAAGAGTGGGACTAGAGGGGGCGAGCAGTACTTC. Its translation is CASKSGTRGGEQYF.

The chain couples TRBV5-4 to TRBJ1-2; possible D gene TRBD1, 5 bases. This CDR3 comprises 13 residues. V lost 4 bases, J lost 5 bases, and 12 bases lay in between. The germline CDR1 and CDR2 sequences are SGHNT and YYREEE (reference sequence). The CDR3 here is CASSTSQGYGYTF. The CDR3, as DNA: TGTGCCAGCAGCACTTCGCAGGGATATGGCTACACCTTC.

This chain links TRBV2 with TRBJ2-7, with 7 bases fitting TRBD2. With 5 bases clipped from V and 4 bases from J, the junction kept 8 bases outside the gene matches. Per the germline V gene, CDR1 is SNHLY and CDR2 is FYNNEI. The CDR3 totals 14 residues. The CDR3 DNA reads as TGTGCCAGCAGTTTGGGACTACAATTGTACGAGCAGTACTTC. This codes for CASSLGLQLYEQYF.

This clone was seen a few times. The rearrangement uses TRBV5-6 and TRBJ1-1; D is ambiguous. The CDR3 loop spans 12 amino acids. V lost 3 bases and J lost 2, with 5 bases in between. Germline values: CDR1 SGHDT, CDR2 YYEEEE. CDR3: CASSSVNTEAFF. CDR3 nucleotide sequence: TGTGCCAGCAGCTCAGTCAACACTGAAGCTTTCTTT.

This chain connects TRBV6-2 or TRBV6-3 to TRBJ2-7; TRBD1 agrees at 8 bases. Per germline, CDR1 MNHEY and CDR2 SVGEGT. CDR3 size: 15 residues. With 2 bases clipped from V and 0 bases from J, the junction kept 3 bases outside the gene matches. This CDR3 is CASSYRQGSSYEQYF. The CDR3 nucleotides read TGTGCCAGCAGTTACAGACAGGGGAGCTCCTACGAGCAGTACTTC.